This T cell receptor (beta chain) was captured by sequencing in a study of shared clonotypes between healthy human individuals. TCRdb's table, derived via immunoSEQ multiplex PCR, lists solely in-frame clones and lacks some. The repertoire holds over a million clones, with around 82% as singletons. Germline values: CDR1 MNHEY, CDR2 SVGAGI. V dropped 11 bases and J dropped 4 bases, with 8 bases sitting between them. The CDR3 covers 11 residues. The source of this sequence is a man between 18 and 35 years old in good health. Some clones in this sample may be carry-over from other donors' samples. Sequences were obtained from memory CD4+ T cells from PBMCs. The subset denotes: CD45RA-negative fraction. The genes are TRBV6-5 and TRBJ2-2; no clear D gene. CDR3 bases: TGTGCCGCTGGAGCCACCGGGGAGCTGTTTTTT. Translated: CAAGATGELFF.